The present T cell receptor (beta chain) was sequenced within a study of blood T cell repertoires in COVID-19. On the study more broadly: T cells, B-cell-depleted T cells, or PBMCs provided the cDNA or gDNA that served as material.

Original analysis: Reference gene primer amplification gave nucleated cell count estimates. The protocol was immunoSEQ multiplex PCR, while the TCRdb copy is restricted to in-frame clones and leaves out a portion. V, J and clone size are those of that table, while D and trimming were read from the DNA. The sample has about 160,000 clones, under 90% seen once. This clonotype originated in a woman aged 60-75 years who had recovered from COVID-19. The sequencing sample was made of PBMCs or T cells enriched from blood (not recorded which).

CDR3 DNA sequence: TGTGCCAGCAGCTTGGTGTCAGGGCTTGTATTCGACGAGCAGTACTTC. Protein: CASSLVSGLVFDEQYF. This rearrangement joins TRBV5-5 to TRBJ2-7; D possibly corresponds to TRBD1 (5 bases). Trimming took off 0 bases at V and 5 bases at J, with 18 bases between the two ends. CDR1 SGHKS and CDR2 YYEKEE come from the germline V gene (reference sequence). The CDR3 runs to 16 residues.